The 13 T cell receptor beta chains presented below share a single source sample, sequenced in a study of Graves' ophthalmopathy and Graves' hyperthyroidism. Amplification of the TCR beta CDR3 regions used RNA transcripts (as template). Second-round multiplex PCR came after a first-round RT-PCR that employed HTBI primers. From the multiplex PCR reads, TCRdb called clonotypes with MiXCR, one entry per CDR3 protein. This table holds over 450,000 distinct CDR3 sequences, around an eighth found once. Sequencing used blood. The receptors come from a young woman with Graves' ophthalmopathy.

This chain joins TRBV12-3 or TRBV12-4 and TRBJ1-5, with TRBD1 matching over 9 bases. The CDR3 sequence is 15 residues long. The V and J ends lost 4 bases and 7 bases, in that order; junction bases with no gene match: 8. The CDR3 DNA sequence: TGTGCCAGCAGTTCCGGACAGGGGACGGGGCAGCCCCAGCATTTT. Translating it yields CASSSGQGTGQPQHF.

This clonotype was counted many times. This sequence joins TRBV7-3 and TRBJ2-7; D is possibly TRBD1 (5 bases). CDR3 length: 13 residues. The germline V and J ends were trimmed by 1 base and 4 bases, with 8 bases remaining between them. Germline V gene data show CDR1 as SGHTA and CDR2 as FQGTGA. In DNA, the CDR3 is TGTGCCAGCAGCTTAAATGCAGGGTACGAGCAGTACTTC. Translated: CASSLNAGYEQYF.

The sample holds many counts of this clonotype. The rearrangement uses TRBV5-1 and TRBJ2-7; 12 bases are shared with TRBD2. This CDR3 has 17 residues. Germline V CDR1 and CDR2: SGHRS, YFSETQ. With 0 bases clipped from V and 2 bases from J, the junction kept 6 bases outside the gene matches. CDR3 nucleotide sequence: TGCGCCAGCAGCTTGGGGCTAGCGGGGGGGCCTGCCTACGAGCAGTACTTC. Translating gives CASSLGLAGGPAYEQYF.

Ten or more counts support this clonotype. Here the CDR3 DNA reads TGTGCCAGCAGGATGGGACAGAACTATGGCTACACCTTC. Protein product: CASRMGQNYGYTF. V is TRBV2 and J is TRBJ1-2, with 7 bases that match TRBD1. Germline loops: CDR1 SNHLY, CDR2 FYNNEI. With V trimmed by 6 bases and J by 2 bases, 3 bases remained unmatched. The CDR3 covers 13 residues.

This chain joins TRBV7-8 and TRBJ1-1, with D uncertain. CDR1 is SGHVS and CDR2 is FQNEAQ in the germline V gene. Trimming removed 3 bases at V and 3 bases at J, with 8 bases between. There are 13 residues in the CDR3. In nucleotides, the CDR3 is TGTGCCAGCAGCTTCAAGATAGACACTGAAGCTTTCTTT. Residues: CASSFKIDTEAFF.

This chain uses TRBV20-1 with TRBJ2-2; TRBD2 matches at 8 bases. The CDR3 runs 15 residues. Trimming removed 5 bases from V and 5 bases from J; junction bases left unmatched: 10. CDR1 DFQATT and CDR2 SNEGSKA come from the germline V gene (reference sequence). DNA of the CDR3: TGCAGTGCTGAATCTCCTGGGACTAGTACCGGGGAGCTGTTTTTT. This codes for CSAESPGTSTGELFF.

This clonotype was detected ten times or more. The rearrangement joins TRBV15 to TRBJ2-7; 15 bases are shared with TRBD2. The CDR3 loop spans 18 amino acids. Germline CDR1 LNHNV, CDR2 YYDKDF (reference sequence). J gave up 6 bases and V 1 base, and 10 bases lay outside the gene matches. The CDR3 loop reads CATSRGPGLAGGPSEQYF. The CDR3 coding sequence is TGTGCCACCAGCAGAGGTCCCGGACTAGCGGGAGGGCCGAGCGAGCAGTACTTC.

This clonotype came up many times. The rearrangement joins TRBV10-3 to TRBJ2-5, with 7 bases matching TRBD1. This CDR3 has 15 amino acids. Germline V gene sequence: CDR1 ENHRY, CDR2 SYGVKD. Germline trimming cut 3 bases from V and 6 bases from J; bases unmatched to any gene: 10. In DNA form, the CDR3 reads TGTGCCATCAGTGAATTAACAGGGGTCGGAAAGACCCAGTACTTC. Translating it yields CAISELTGVGKTQYF.

This clonotype was seen a handful of times. CDR3 region: CASSQESMRGTGLYEQYF. In DNA form, the CDR3 reads TGCGCCAGCAGCCAAGAAAGTATGAGGGGGACAGGGCTCTACGAGCAGTACTTC. V usage is TRBV4-1 and J usage is TRBJ2-7, with 9 bases fitting TRBD1. Germline V gene data show CDR1 as MGHRA and CDR2 as YSYEKL. This CDR3 is 18 amino acids long. With V trimmed by 0 bases and J by 3 bases, 12 bases remained unmatched.

This clonotype occurred a few times. The chain employs TRBV20-1 and TRBJ2-7, with D unresolved. The CDR3 extends over 14 amino acids. The germline CDR1 and CDR2 sequences are DFQATT and SNEGSKA (reference sequence). The V end lost 7 bases, the J end lost 1 base, and 17 bases lay between the germline ends. CDR3 sequence reads: CSVERVSGSYEQYF. The CDR3 coding sequence is TGCAGTGTCGAAAGGGTCAGTGGGTCCTACGAGCAGTACTTC.

In this sample, this clonotype turned up a few times. This sequence joins TRBV6-5 and TRBJ2-5; 7 bases map to TRBD1. The length of the CDR3 is 14 residues. Germline lookup yields CDR1 MNHEY and CDR2 SVGAGI. V dropped 2 bases and J dropped 4; count of bases not matched to a gene: 4. CDR3 sequence: CASSYPGQTETQYF. CDR3 coding DNA: TGTGCCAGCAGTTACCCGGGACAGACAGAGACCCAGTACTTC.

The V call is TRBV6-1, the J call TRBJ1-1; D is ambiguous. CDR1 MNHNS and CDR2 SASEGT come from the germline V gene. CDR3 length equals 16 residues. Trimming took 2 bases from V and 0 from J, leaving 13 bases between them. This chain's CDR3 is CASSEQVPRMNTEAFF. CDR3 DNA: TGTGCCAGCAGTGAACAGGTTCCCCGAATGAACACTGAAGCTTTCTTT.

In its sample, this clonotype was seen many times. V is TRBV30 and J is TRBJ1-2; D call uncertain. The CDR3 has 14 amino acids. Trimming took 0 bases from V and 1 from J, leaving 9 bases between them. Germline V gene data show CDR1 as GTSNPN and CDR2 as SVGIG (reference sequence). The CDR3 nucleotides are TGTGCCTGGAGTGTACGGAAGAATAACTATGGCTACACCTTC. It is translated as CAWSVRKNNYGYTF.